Below, 3 T cell receptor beta chains from the same sample are listed, as sequenced in a study of blood T cell repertoires in COVID-19. Clones were read by immunoSEQ multiplex PCR, and TCRdb kept only the in-frame ones, dropping some. The sample has 200,000 to 250,000 clones; over 75% are singletons. The sample was PBMCs or T cells enriched from blood (not recorded which). Receptors originate from a woman aged 25 to 39 who had been exposed to COVID-19.

The gene calls are TRBV6-5 and TRBJ1-2; TRBD1 matches at 8 bases. The CDR3 extends over 13 amino acids. Per germline, CDR1 MNHEY and CDR2 SVGAGI. V shed 10 bases and J 6 bases; nucleotides not matched to a gene: 10. DNA for the CDR3: TGTGCCATTTCGGACAGGGCACGTCATGGCTACACCTTC. This codes for CAISDRARHGYTF.

CDR3 loop: CASSGLAGVSTDTQYF. The CDR3 DNA reads TGCGCCAGCAGTGGACTAGCGGGGGTAAGCACAGATACGCAGTATTTT. The chain carries TRBV5-1 and TRBJ2-3; 13 bases agree with TRBD2. Trimming at V came to 5 bases and at J to 0 bases, leaving 3 bases not matched to a gene. CDR1 is SGHRS, CDR2 YFSETQ, per germline. This CDR3 spans 16 amino acids.

Only a few counts were recorded for this clone. The chain carries TRBV18 and TRBJ2-3; D is undetermined. Germline V gene sequence: CDR1 KGHSH, CDR2 LQKENI. The V gene lost 5 bases and the J gene lost 6 bases, with 6 bases spanning the gap. This CDR3 is 11 amino acids long. CDR3 loop: CASSFRDTQYF. The CDR3 DNA reads TGTGCCAGCTCATTCAGGGATACGCAGTATTTT.